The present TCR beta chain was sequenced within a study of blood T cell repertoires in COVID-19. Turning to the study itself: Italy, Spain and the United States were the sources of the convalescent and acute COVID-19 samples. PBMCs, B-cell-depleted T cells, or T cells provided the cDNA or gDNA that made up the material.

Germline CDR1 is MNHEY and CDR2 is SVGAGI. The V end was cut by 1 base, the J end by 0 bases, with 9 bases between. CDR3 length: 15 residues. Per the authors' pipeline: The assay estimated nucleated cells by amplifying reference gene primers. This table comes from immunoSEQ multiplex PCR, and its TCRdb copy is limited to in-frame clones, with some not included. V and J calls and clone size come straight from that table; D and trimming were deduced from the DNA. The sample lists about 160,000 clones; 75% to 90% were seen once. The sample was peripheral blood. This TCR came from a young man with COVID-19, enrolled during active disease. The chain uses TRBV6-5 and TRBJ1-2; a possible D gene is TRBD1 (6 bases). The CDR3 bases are TGTGCCAGCAGTTACTTTCAGGGGACTAACTATGGCTACACCTTC. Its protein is CASSYFQGTNYGYTF.